Shown below are 4 T cell receptor beta chains from a single sample sequenced in a study of early T cells in non-severe SARS-CoV-2 infection. TCRdb independently ran MiXCR on the 5' RACE reads; one entry per CDR3 protein. The sample includes roughly 100,000 distinct CDR3 sequences, around 15% of them seen just once. The sample taken for sequencing was whole blood. The receptors stem from an adult who was a healthcare worker with PCR-confirmed SARS-CoV-2 infection or an uninfected control (not recorded which).

Written as DNA, the CDR3 is TGTGCCAGCAACCTACCGACAGGGGACTATGGCTACACCTTC. It yields the protein CASNLPTGDYGYTF. The V call is TRBV6-6, the J call TRBJ1-2; TRBD1 aligns across 8 bases. The CDR3 sequence is 14 residues long. V gave up 7 bases and J gave up 3 bases; unmatched junction bases: 7. The germline CDR1 and CDR2 sequences are MNHNY and SVGAGI (reference sequence).

The rearrangement uses TRBV28 and TRBJ1-2; D may be TRBD1 (5 bases). Trimming removed 4 bases from V and 4 bases from J, with 22 bases in between. The V gene's germline CDR1 is MDHEN and CDR2 SYDVKM. This CDR3 has 17 amino acids. CDR3 protein: CASSSPGTARDFYGYTF. The CDR3 DNA reads TGTGCCAGCAGTTCCCCCGGGACTGCCCGAGACTTCTATGGCTACACCTTC.

The chain recombines TRBV20-1 with TRBJ1-5, with D perhaps matching TRBD1 (5 bases). V was shortened by 1 base and J by 6 bases, with 7 bases between the two germline ends. CDR1 and CDR2 (germline): DFQATT, SNEGSKA (reference sequence). This CDR3 region has 12 residues. CDR3 residues: CSARAGSQPQHF. CDR3 sequence (DNA): TGCAGTGCTAGAGCAGGGAGTCAGCCCCAGCATTTT.

There are many counts of this clonotype. The chain recombines TRBV5-6 with TRBJ1-5, with a possible D match to TRBD1 (6 bases). CDR1 is SGHDT and CDR2 is YYEEEE in the germline V gene. This CDR3 region has 15 residues. V lost 3 bases, J lost 0 bases, and 10 bases lay in between. This CDR3 is CASSWGTNSNQPQHF. CDR3 DNA sequence: TGTGCCAGCAGCTGGGGGACAAATAGCAATCAGCCCCAGCATTTT.